This T cell receptor (beta chain) was profiled in a study of spatial heterogeneity in lung cancer. Turning to the study itself: The count of detected beta-chain sequences consistently exceeded that of alpha-chain sequences.

Whole-study results and caveats: Expanded alpha and beta TCR counts within tumors tracked tumor mutation counts.

V lost 1 base, J lost 5 bases, and 14 bases lay in between. The CDR3 contains 15 residues. This clonotype came up many times. Its specificity is not known. As to time point: sample taken at primary tumor resection. The donors, fewer than 90 patients with untreated early-stage non-small cell lung cancer, provided the samples. From tumor, nontumor lung or frozen PBMC, whole RNA was taken unsorted for sequencing. Every TCR cDNA molecule bore a unique molecular identifier. Each CDR3 protein is one row after TCRdb ran MiXCR on the 5' RACE reads. The data contain around 7,900 distinct CDR3 sequences, 11% to 15% of them singletons.

Sequenced here: lung tumor tissue, sampled at surgery. The V call is TRBV12-3 or TRBV12-4, the J call TRBJ1-2; unclear D gene. The clonotype comes from a female donor with early-stage non-small cell lung cancer. The CDR3 DNA follows: TGTGCCAGCAGTTTAGGCCTCTGGGCCTTATATGGCTACACCTTC. Amino acid sequence: CASSLGLWALYGYTF.